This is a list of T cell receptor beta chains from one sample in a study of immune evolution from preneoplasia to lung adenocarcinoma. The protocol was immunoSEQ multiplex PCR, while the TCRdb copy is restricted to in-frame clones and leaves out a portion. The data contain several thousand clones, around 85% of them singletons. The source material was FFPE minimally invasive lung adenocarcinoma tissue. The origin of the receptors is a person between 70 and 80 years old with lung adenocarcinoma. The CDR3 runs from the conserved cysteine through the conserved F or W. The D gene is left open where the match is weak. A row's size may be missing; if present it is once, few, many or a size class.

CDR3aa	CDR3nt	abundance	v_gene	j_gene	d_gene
CASSGTVNQPQHF	TGTGCCAGCAGTGGGACAGTCAATCAGCCCCAGCATTTT	NA	TRBV2	TRBJ1-5	NA
CATQLAGSTDTQYF	TGTGCCACCCAGCTAGCGGGGTCCACAGATACGCAGTATTTT	NA	TRBV27	TRBJ2-3	TRBD2
CASSSTGFEQFF	TGTGCCAGCAGTTCCACAGGGTTCGAGCAGTTCTTC	NA	TRBV6-5	TRBJ2-1	NA
CASSLDWGGQDTQYF	TGTGCCAGCAGCTTGGATTGGGGAGGACAAGATACGCAGTATTTT	NA	TRBV5-6	TRBJ2-3	NA
CASSVDSGVYNEQFF	TGTGCCAGCAGTGTCGACTCCGGGGTCTACAATGAGCAGTTCTTC	NA	TRBV25-1	TRBJ2-1	NA
CSVPGGGLGAFF	TGCAGCGTCCCAGGGGGCGGGCTGGGTGCTTTCTTT	few	TRBV29-1	TRBJ1-1	TRBD1
CASSLYGGQPQHF	TGTGCCAGCAGCTTGTACGGAGGCCAGCCCCAGCATTTT	NA	TRBV5-6	TRBJ1-5	NA
CASRRKAVGRTGVGYTF	TGTGCCAGCAGGAGAAAAGCCGTTGGCCGGACAGGGGTTGGCTACACCTTC	NA	TRBV27	TRBJ1-2	TRBD1
CASSSTFDREGGYTF	TGTGCCAGCAGCTCCACGTTTGACAGGGAGGGTGGCTACACCTTT	NA	TRBV5-6	TRBJ1-2	TRBD1
CASSPWWVAGGLSKNIQYF	TGTGCCAGCAGCCCCTGGTGGGTAGCGGGGGGGCTTTCCAAAAACATTCAGTACTTC	NA	TRBV5-5	TRBJ2-4	TRBD2
CASGGRGYEQYF	TGTGCCAGCGGGGGGCGGGGCTACGAGCAGTACTTC	NA	TRBV28	TRBJ2-7	NA
CASSPRVPGQGPLNYEQYF	TGTGCCAGCAGCCCAAGAGTCCCGGGACAGGGCCCCTTAAACTACGAGCAGTACTTC	NA	TRBV5-6	TRBJ2-7	TRBD1
CASASGLLNTGELFF	TGCGCCAGCGCCTCGGGACTCTTGAACACCGGGGAGCTGTTTTTT	NA	TRBV5-1	TRBJ2-2	NA
CASSIGYDSGANVLTF	TGTGCCAGTAGTATAGGCTACGACTCTGGGGCCAACGTCCTGACTTTC	NA	TRBV19	TRBJ2-6	NA
CASSVGTGNTEAFF	TGTGCCAGCAGCGTAGGGACAGGGAACACTGAAGCTTTCTTT	once	TRBV9	TRBJ1-1	TRBD1
CASSLGRAAEAFF	TGTGCCAGCAGCTTAGGTAGGGCGGCTGAAGCTTTCTTT	NA	TRBV7-9	TRBJ1-1	NA